This TCR beta chain was captured in a study of blood T cell repertoires in COVID-19. Whole-study context: Acute and convalescent COVID-19 samples came from the United States, Italy and Spain. T cells, B-cell-depleted T cells, or PBMCs provided the cDNA or gDNA that served as material.

V shed 4 bases and J 2 bases; nucleotides not matched to a gene: 4. The CDR3 is made up of 14 amino acids. The germline gives CDR1 KGHSH, CDR2 LQKENI. Per the original methods: It was from reference gene primer amplification that nucleated cell counts were estimated. Assay used: immunoSEQ multiplex PCR; TCRdb lists only in-frame clones, some missing. Clonal size and the V and J genes are those of that table, whereas D and trimming came from the DNA. The repertoire consists of some 250,000 clones, with roughly 77% occurring once and the leading ten covering about 3.5%. The genes are TRBV18 and TRBJ2-7, with TRBD1 matching 8 bases. Material: peripheral blood. The source is a woman at least 80 years old with acute or convalescent COVID-19. The CDR3 sequence: CASSRPGQAYEQYF. The CDR3 DNA is TGTGCCAGCTCACGACCGGGACAGGCCTACGAGCAGTACTTC.